This T cell receptor beta chain comes out of a study of blood T cell repertoires in COVID-19. Profiling relied on immunoSEQ multiplex PCR, and the TCRdb table lists in-frame clones only, not all of them. Among about 33,000 clones listed, around 90% were seen once. The material sequenced was peripheral blood. This TCR was recovered from a human donor in a cohort sampled during active COVID-19.

CDR3 in amino acids: CASSQAAAPQPQHF. CDR3 sequence (DNA): TGTGCCAGCAGCCAAGCCGCTGCGCCCCAGCCCCAGCATTTT. V gene TRBV3-1 (or the pseudogene TRBV3-2) combines with J gene TRBJ1-5; D is unresolved. V gave up 1 base and J gave up 7 bases, with 11 bases separating them. Germline V gene data show CDR1 as LGHDT and CDR2 as YNNKEL (reference sequence). This CDR3 contains 14 residues.